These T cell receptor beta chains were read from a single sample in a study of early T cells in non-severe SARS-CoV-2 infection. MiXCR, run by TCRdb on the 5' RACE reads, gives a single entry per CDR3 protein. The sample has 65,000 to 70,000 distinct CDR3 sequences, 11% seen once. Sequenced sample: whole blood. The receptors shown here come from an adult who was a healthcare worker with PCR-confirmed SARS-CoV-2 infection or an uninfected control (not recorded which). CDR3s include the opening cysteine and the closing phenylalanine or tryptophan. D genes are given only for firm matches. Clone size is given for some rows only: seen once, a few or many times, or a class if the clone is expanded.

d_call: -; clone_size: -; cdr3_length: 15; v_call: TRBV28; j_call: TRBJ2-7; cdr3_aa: CAGPPRTHTTYEQYF; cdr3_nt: TGTGCCGGCCCTCCCAGGACACACACAACGTACGAGCAGTACTTC
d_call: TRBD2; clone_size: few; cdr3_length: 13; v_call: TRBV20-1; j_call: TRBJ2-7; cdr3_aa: CSAFGTSGREQYF; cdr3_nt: TGCAGTGCTTTCGGGACTAGCGGGAGAGAGCAGTACTTC
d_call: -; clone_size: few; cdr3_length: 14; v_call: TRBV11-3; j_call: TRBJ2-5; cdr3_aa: CASSLVTAIETQYF; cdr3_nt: TGTGCCAGCAGCTTAGTCACCGCGATAGAGACCCAGTACTTC
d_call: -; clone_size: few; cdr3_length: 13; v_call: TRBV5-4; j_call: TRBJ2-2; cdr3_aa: CATGGTNTGELFF; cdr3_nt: TGTGCCACCGGGGGTACGAACACCGGGGAGCTGTTTTTT
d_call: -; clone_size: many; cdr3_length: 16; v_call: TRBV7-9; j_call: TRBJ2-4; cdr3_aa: CASSLGHPHGKNIQYF; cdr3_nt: TGTGCCAGCAGCTTGGGACACCCCCACGGCAAAAACATTCAGTACTTC
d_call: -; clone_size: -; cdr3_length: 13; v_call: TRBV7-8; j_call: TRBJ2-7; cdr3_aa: CASSLRLGGEQYF; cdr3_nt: TGTGCCAGCAGCCTCAGACTAGGGGGCGAGCAGTACTTC
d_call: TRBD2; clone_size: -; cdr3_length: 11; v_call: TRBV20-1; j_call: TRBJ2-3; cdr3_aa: CSGGRPDTQYF; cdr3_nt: TGCAGTGGCGGGAGACCAGATACGCAGTATTTT
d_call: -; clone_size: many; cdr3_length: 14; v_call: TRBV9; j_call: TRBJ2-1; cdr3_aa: CASSVGGSYNEQFF; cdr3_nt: TGTGCCAGCAGCGTAGGGGGATCCTACAATGAGCAGTTCTTC
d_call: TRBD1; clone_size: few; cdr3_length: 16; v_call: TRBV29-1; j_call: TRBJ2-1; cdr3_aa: CSVEGTYRGAYNEQFF; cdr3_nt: TGCAGCGTTGAAGGCACATACAGGGGGGCCTACAATGAGCAGTTCTTC
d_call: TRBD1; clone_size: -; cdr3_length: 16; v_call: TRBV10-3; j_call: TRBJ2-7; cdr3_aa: CAISEGARQGANEQYF; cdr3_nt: TGTGCCATCAGTGAAGGAGCTCGACAGGGGGCGAACGAGCAGTACTTC
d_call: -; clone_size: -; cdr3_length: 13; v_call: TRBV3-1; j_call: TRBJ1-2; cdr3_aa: CASSLSQDGGYTF; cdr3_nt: TGTGCCAGCAGCCTCAGCCAGGACGGCGGCTACACCTTC
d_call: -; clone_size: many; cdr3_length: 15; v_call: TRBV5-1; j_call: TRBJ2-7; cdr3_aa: CASSLAGGTNYEQYF; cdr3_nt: TGCGCCAGCAGCTTGGCCGGCGGGACGAACTACGAGCAGTACTTC
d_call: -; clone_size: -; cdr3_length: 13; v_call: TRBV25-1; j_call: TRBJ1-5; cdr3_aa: CASSEGVNQPQHF; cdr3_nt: TGTGCCAGCAGTGAGGGGGTTAATCAGCCCCAGCATTTT
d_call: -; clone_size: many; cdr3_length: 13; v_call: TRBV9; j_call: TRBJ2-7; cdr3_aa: CASSPPQGYEQYF; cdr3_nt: TGTGCCAGCAGCCCCCCCCAGGGGTACGAGCAGTACTTC
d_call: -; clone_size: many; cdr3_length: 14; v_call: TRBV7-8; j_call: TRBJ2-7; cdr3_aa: CASSLRDPLYEQYF; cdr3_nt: TGTGCCAGCAGCCTCCGGGACCCCCTCTACGAGCAGTACTTC
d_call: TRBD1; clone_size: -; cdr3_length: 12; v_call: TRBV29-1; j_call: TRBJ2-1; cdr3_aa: CSSDRGGNEQFF; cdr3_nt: TGCAGCTCCGACAGGGGCGGGAATGAGCAGTTCTTC
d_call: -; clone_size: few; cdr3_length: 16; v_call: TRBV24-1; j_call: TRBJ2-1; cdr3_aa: CATSDFISPAPNEQFF; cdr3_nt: TGTGCCACCAGTGATTTTATTAGCCCGGCCCCCAATGAGCAGTTCTTC
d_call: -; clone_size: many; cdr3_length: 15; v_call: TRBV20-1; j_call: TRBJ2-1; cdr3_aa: CSARKLEAGTNEQFF; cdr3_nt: TGCAGTGCTAGAAAATTGGAGGCAGGCACGAATGAGCAGTTCTTC
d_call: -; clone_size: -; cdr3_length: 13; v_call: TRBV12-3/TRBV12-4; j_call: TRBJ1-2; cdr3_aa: CASSPGTPYGYTF; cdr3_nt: TGTGCCAGCAGCCCCGGGACACCCTATGGCTACACCTTC
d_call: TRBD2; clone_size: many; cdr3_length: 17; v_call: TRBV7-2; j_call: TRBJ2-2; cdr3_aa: CASSTTSGSYRGGELFF; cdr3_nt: TGTGCCAGCAGCACGACTAGCGGGAGTTATCGGGGCGGGGAGCTGTTTTTT
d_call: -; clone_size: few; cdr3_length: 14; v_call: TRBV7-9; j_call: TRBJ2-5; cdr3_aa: CASSRSGQQETQYF; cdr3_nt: TGTGCCAGCAGTCGGAGCGGGCAGCAAGAGACCCAGTACTTC
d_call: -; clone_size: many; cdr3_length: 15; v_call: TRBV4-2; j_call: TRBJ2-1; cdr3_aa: CASSPSGLYNNEQFF; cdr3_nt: TGTGCCAGCAGCCCAAGCGGGCTTTACAACAATGAGCAGTTCTTC
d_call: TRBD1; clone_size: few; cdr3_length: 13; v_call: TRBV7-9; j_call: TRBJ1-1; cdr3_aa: CASIRDSATEAFF; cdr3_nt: TGTGCCAGCATCCGGGACAGCGCCACTGAAGCTTTCTTT
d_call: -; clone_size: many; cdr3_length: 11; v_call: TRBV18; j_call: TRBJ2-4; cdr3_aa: CASSTGNIQYF; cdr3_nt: TGTGCCAGCTCAACGGGAAACATTCAGTACTTC
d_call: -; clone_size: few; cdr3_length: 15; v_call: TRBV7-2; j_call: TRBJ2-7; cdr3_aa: CASSAKGSHSYEQYF; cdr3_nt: TGTGCCAGCAGCGCAAAGGGATCTCACTCCTACGAGCAGTACTTC
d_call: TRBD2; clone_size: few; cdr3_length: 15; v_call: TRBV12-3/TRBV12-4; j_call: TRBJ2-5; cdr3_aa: CASSPLLAAQETQYF; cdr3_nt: TGTGCCAGCAGCCCTTTGCTAGCGGCCCAAGAGACCCAGTACTTC
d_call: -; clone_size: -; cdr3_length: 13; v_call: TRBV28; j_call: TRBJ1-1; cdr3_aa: CASSLTVSTEAFF; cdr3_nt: TGTGCCAGCAGTTTGACCGTTTCCACTGAAGCTTTCTTT
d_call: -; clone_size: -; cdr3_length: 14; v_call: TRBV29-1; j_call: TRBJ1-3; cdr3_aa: CSVDRSISGNTIYF; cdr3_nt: TGCAGCGTTGATCGGAGTATTTCTGGAAACACCATATATTTT
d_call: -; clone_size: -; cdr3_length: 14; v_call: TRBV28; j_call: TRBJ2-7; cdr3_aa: CATHVGGHSYEQYF; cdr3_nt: TGTGCCACCCATGTGGGGGGACACTCCTACGAGCAGTACTTC
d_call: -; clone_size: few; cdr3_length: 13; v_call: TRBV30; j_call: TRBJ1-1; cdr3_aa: CAWHQFEISEAFF; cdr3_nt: TGTGCCTGGCATCAGTTCGAGATCTCTGAAGCTTTCTTT
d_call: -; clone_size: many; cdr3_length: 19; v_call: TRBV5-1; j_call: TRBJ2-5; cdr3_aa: CASSYQGGAPVYFQETQYF; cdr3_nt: TGCGCCAGCAGCTACCAAGGAGGGGCCCCTGTTTACTTCCAAGAGACCCAGTACTTC
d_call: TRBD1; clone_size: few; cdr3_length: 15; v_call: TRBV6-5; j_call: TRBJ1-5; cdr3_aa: CASSETGTVSQPQHF; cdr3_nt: TGTGCCAGCAGTGAGACCGGGACAGTAAGTCAGCCCCAGCATTTT
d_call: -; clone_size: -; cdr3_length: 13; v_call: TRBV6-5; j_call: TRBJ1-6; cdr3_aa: CATSQGGDSPLHF; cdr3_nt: TGTGCCACGTCCCAGGGCGGGGATTCACCCCTCCACTTT